This T cell receptor (beta chain) was documented in a study of vaccination effects on CD4 cells after COVID-19. In the ViraFEST assay, antigen-specific CD4+ clonotypes were identified by expansion after peptide-pool stimulation. Upon completion of around eleven days in culture, CD4+ T cells were isolated. Vaccination of participants consisted of two doses of either the BNT162b2 or mRNA-1273 vaccine. The J segment lost 9 bases and the V segment lost 6 bases, leaving 6 bases of the junction unmatched. The length of the CDR3 is 13 residues. Study results and caveats: Healthy vaccine recipients' vaccine-induced clones were almost all SARS-CoV-2 mono-reactive.

In this sample, this clone turned up once. Its specificity is unknown. Using immunoSEQ multiplex PCR, the repertoire was profiled, and TCRdb retains in-frame clones only, with some absent. The repertoire has about 24,000 clones, over 60% of them found once; the top ten carry roughly a tenth. The TCR comes from a human donor who received a COVID-19 vaccine. This specimen consisted of CD4+ T cells from PBMCs cultured with HCoV-NL63 spike peptides, obtained after COVID-19 vaccination. V gene TRBV12-3 or TRBV12-4 combines with J gene TRBJ2-1, with 9 bases lining up with TRBD2. The CDR3 DNA follows: TGTGCCAGCAGGGGACTAGCCGGCGGTGAGCAGTTCTTC. Amino acids: CASRGLAGGEQFF.